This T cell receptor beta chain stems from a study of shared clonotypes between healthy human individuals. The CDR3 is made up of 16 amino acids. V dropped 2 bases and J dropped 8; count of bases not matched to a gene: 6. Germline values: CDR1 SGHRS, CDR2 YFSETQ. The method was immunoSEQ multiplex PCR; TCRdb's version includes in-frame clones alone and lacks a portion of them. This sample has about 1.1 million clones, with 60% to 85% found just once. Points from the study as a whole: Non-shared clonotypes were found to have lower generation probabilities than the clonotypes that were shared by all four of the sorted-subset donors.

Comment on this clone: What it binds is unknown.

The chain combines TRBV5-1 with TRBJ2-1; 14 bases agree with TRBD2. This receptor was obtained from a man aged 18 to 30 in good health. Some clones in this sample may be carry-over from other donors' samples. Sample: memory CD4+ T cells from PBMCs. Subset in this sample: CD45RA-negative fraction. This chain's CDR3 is CASSLGTSGSQDEQFF. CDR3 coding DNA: TGCGCCAGCAGCTTAGGGACTAGCGGGAGTCAGGATGAGCAGTTCTTC.